This T cell receptor (beta chain) was found in a study of immune evolution from preneoplasia to lung adenocarcinoma (dated by TCRdb to the early 2020s). Describing the broader study: HLA loss of heterozygosity was found in under 8.5% of AIS, about 14% of MIA and 33% of ADC lesions, and in no AAH lesions. The study combined immune gene expression, TCR sequencing and multiplex immunofluorescence to profile immune contexture across lung adenocarcinoma precursors and invasive adenocarcinoma. Resected precursor lesions (AAH, AIS, MIA) and invasive adenocarcinomas were each compared against paired morphologically normal lung tissue. The sample size depended on which specimens were available, not on a prior power calculation. The immune data were integrated with whole exome sequencing and methylation data obtained from the same cohort of nodules. In total, the cohort included some 55 patients with pulmonary nodules, all of whom underwent surgical resection. TCR sequencing data came from approximately 49 patients. According to the study, over a hundred samples were used for TCR sequencing. POLYSOLVER was used to infer Class I HLA alleles from exome data, while LOHHLA was used to detect allele-specific HLA loss. Broader findings and caveats from the paper: Because all patients were from Japan and China, applicability to Western populations was uncertain. Normal lung had the highest top T cell clone frequencies, and these frequencies appeared to fall progressively from AAH through AIS, MIA and invasive adenocarcinoma. The findings reflected association rather than direct causation, and larger cohorts with long-term follow-up and longitudinal biopsies were considered necessary. Clonality was highest in normal lung, while later-stage lesions appeared to show lower clonality but higher T cell density and diversity. Compared with EGFR-mutant or double wild-type lesions, KRAS-mutant nodules had the highest T cell clonality.

The germline V gene gives CDR1 as SGHTA and CDR2 as FQGTGA. Inclusive of the bounding cysteine and phenylalanine, the CDR3 is 12 residues long. Solely the CDR3 DNA is kept, with 36 bases framed from the first base. Ends trimmed: V by 5 bases, J by 13 bases; bases unmatched to a gene: 6. Patients underwent resection in Japan or China between about 2014 and 2017. Histologic diagnosis of each case was confirmed independently by two lung cancer pathologists on H&E slides. For nucleic acid extraction, premalignant or tumor cells were enriched by macro-dissection following pathologic assessment. FFPE tissue was used for DNA isolation with the AllPrep DNA/RNA FFPE Kit. TCR beta CDR3 regions were sequenced from DNA using the immunoSEQ hsTCRbeta Kit. Per the authors' processing: The ImmunoSEQ Analyzer was used to analyse the TCR sequencing data. T cell clonality was calculated on productive rearrangements as 1 minus Pielou's evenness. The inverse Simpson index, applied to productive templates, was used to measure T cell diversity. T cell density was TCR beta template counts normalized to usable DNA, estimated by amplifying and sequencing housekeeping genes. TCR metrics were compared across histologic stages using two-sided Kruskal-Wallis tests. This immuneACCESS table, as held by TCRdb, lists in-frame sequences with V and J called but not all clones. Of the missing ones, under half trace to an unresolved V gene in checked studies; the others have no known cause. That table supplies the V and J calls and clone size; D and trimming were determined from the DNA. The sample yields hundreds of clones; around 85% were counted once. The top ten clones comprise 8% to 10% of the sample.

Concerning this clone: Its binding antigen is unknown. Per-base quality was not reported, and no clone a single base away is much larger than it.

This receptor was identified in a person aged 65-85 years with lung adenocarcinoma. Material: FFPE atypical adenomatous hyperplasia tissue from the lung. Interpreted using the paper, the cell subset or site label stands for: atypical adenomatous hyperplasia (AAH), lung preneoplasia. The chain is made from TRBV7-3 and TRBJ2-1; 9 nucleotides in the junction match TRBD1. The CDR3: CASSTPGQGQFF. The nucleotide sequence is TGTGCCAGCAGCACACCGGGACAGGGTCAGTTCTTC.